Listed below are T cell receptor beta chains from one sample, sequenced in a study of PD-L1 blockade in urothelial cancer. Clones were read by immunoSEQ multiplex PCR, and TCRdb kept only the in-frame ones, dropping some. The repertoire includes about 48,000 clones, approximately 86% of them detected once, and about 9.4% sits in the top ten. This specimen was PBMCs, taken around atezolizumab (anti-PD-L1) treatment. Every receptor here comes from a man aged 55 to 70 with urothelial cancer. Each CDR3 is given with its conserved first and last residue. D genes are given only for firm matches. Clone size is shown for a subset of rows, as once, few, many or a class of expanded clone.

v_call: TRBV28
d_call: -
j_call: TRBJ2-2
clone_size: few
cdr3_aa: CASRLQALRTGELFF
cdr3_nt: TGTGCCAGCAGGCTACAGGCCCTGAGGACCGGGGAGCTGTTTTTT

v_call: TRBV30
d_call: TRBD1
j_call: TRBJ1-4
clone_size: -
cdr3_aa: CAWTGQGGYEKLFF
cdr3_nt: TGTGCCTGGACCGGACAGGGGGGGTATGAAAAACTGTTTTTT

v_call: TRBV11-2
d_call: TRBD1
j_call: TRBJ2-1
clone_size: -
cdr3_aa: CASSSDRVRLYEQFF
cdr3_nt: TGTGCCAGCAGCTCGGACAGGGTTCGTTTGTATGAGCAGTTCTTC

v_call: TRBV5-1
d_call: TRBD2
j_call: TRBJ2-1
clone_size: -
cdr3_aa: CATHHSGGSYNEQFF
cdr3_nt: TGCGCCACCCATCACAGCGGGGGGTCATACAATGAGCAGTTCTTC

v_call: TRBV30
d_call: -
j_call: TRBJ2-4
clone_size: -
cdr3_aa: CAWNAGGLGIQYF
cdr3_nt: TGTGCCTGGAACGCAGGGGGGTTAGGCATTCAGTACTTC

v_call: TRBV14
d_call: -
j_call: TRBJ2-3
clone_size: once
cdr3_aa: CASSRASVLINSDTQYF
cdr3_nt: TGTGCCAGCAGCCGGGCGTCAGTTCTGATTAATTCAGATACGCAGTATTTT

v_call: TRBV7-8
d_call: -
j_call: TRBJ2-2
clone_size: -
cdr3_aa: CASKQNTGELFF
cdr3_nt: TGTGCCAGCAAACAGAACACCGGGGAGCTGTTTTTT

v_call: TRBV6-1
d_call: -
j_call: TRBJ2-3
clone_size: -
cdr3_aa: CASRFMAATDTQYF
cdr3_nt: TGTGCCAGCAGGTTTATGGCCGCCACAGATACGCAGTATTTT

v_call: TRBV10-1
d_call: -
j_call: TRBJ1-5
clone_size: -
cdr3_aa: CASSARGNQPQHF
cdr3_nt: TGCGCCAGCAGTGCCAGGGGCAATCAGCCCCAGCATTTT

v_call: TRBV25-1
d_call: TRBD1
j_call: TRBJ1-1
clone_size: -
cdr3_aa: CASSTLTGGNAEAFF
cdr3_nt: TGTGCCAGCAGTACACTCACAGGGGGCAACGCTGAAGCTTTCTTT

v_call: TRBV7-6
d_call: -
j_call: TRBJ2-7
clone_size: -
cdr3_aa: CASSLAGGRDTYEQYF
cdr3_nt: TGTGCCAGCAGCTTAGCGGGGGGAAGGGATACCTACGAGCAGTACTTC

v_call: TRBV14
d_call: TRBD1
j_call: TRBJ2-7
clone_size: -
cdr3_aa: CASSQATGGLGWAYEQYF
cdr3_nt: TGTGCCAGCAGCCAAGCGACAGGGGGCCTTGGATGGGCCTACGAGCAGTACTTC

v_call: TRBV18
d_call: TRBD1
j_call: TRBJ1-1
clone_size: few
cdr3_aa: CASSPEGGLNTEAFF
cdr3_nt: TGTGCCAGCTCACCAGAAGGGGGCCTGAACACTGAAGCTTTCTTT

v_call: TRBV11-2
d_call: TRBD1
j_call: TRBJ1-6
clone_size: -
cdr3_aa: CASSLGQGPGTLHF
cdr3_nt: TGTGCCAGCAGCTTAGGACAGGGGCCGGGCACCCTCCACTTT

v_call: TRBV4-3
d_call: -
j_call: TRBJ1-2
clone_size: -
cdr3_aa: CASSQLPGLGYTF
cdr3_nt: TGCGCCAGCAGCCAACTACCAGGCCTTGGCTACACCTTC

v_call: TRBV19
d_call: -
j_call: TRBJ2-6
clone_size: -
cdr3_aa: CASSIDSGGVSGANVLTF
cdr3_nt: TGTGCCAGTAGTATCGATTCCGGGGGAGTCTCTGGGGCCAACGTCCTGACTTTC

v_call: TRBV12-5
d_call: TRBD2
j_call: TRBJ2-5
clone_size: -
cdr3_aa: CASGLTSGGWETQYF
cdr3_nt: TGTGCTAGTGGTCTGACTAGCGGGGGCTGGGAGACCCAGTACTTC

v_call: TRBV7-8
d_call: -
j_call: TRBJ1-3
clone_size: -
cdr3_aa: CASSPQGNTIYF
cdr3_nt: TGTGCCAGCAGCCCTCAGGGAAACACCATATATTTT

v_call: TRBV7-9
d_call: TRBD2
j_call: TRBJ2-7
clone_size: -
cdr3_aa: CASSSLPSGAYEQYF
cdr3_nt: TGTGCCAGCAGCTCACTCCCCAGCGGGGCCTACGAGCAGTACTTC

v_call: TRBV6-5
d_call: TRBD1
j_call: TRBJ1-1
clone_size: few
cdr3_aa: CASNRQGTLNTEAFF
cdr3_nt: TGTGCCAGCAACCGACAGGGGACCTTGAACACTGAAGCTTTCTTT